This entry concerns a single T cell receptor beta chain. Its antigen is unknown. The germline CDR1 and CDR2 sequences are LNHDA and SQIVND (reference sequence). This CDR3 has 13 amino acids. The sample belongs to a study of graft-versus-host responses after intestinal transplantation. TCRdb's table, derived via immunoSEQ multiplex PCR, lists solely in-frame clones and lacks some. The data contain around 90,000 clones, over 85% of them singletons. The rearrangement joins TRBV19 to TRBJ1-1; unclear D gene. The TCR originated in a human donor who received an intestinal transplant. The sequencing used unstimulated CD8+ T cells sorted from spleen or lymph node cells, collected before intestinal transplant. The CDR3 bases are TGTGCGATATCCCATAATACTAACACTGAAGCTTTCTTT. Its protein is CAISHNTNTEAFF.